A single sample is the source of the 20 T cell receptor beta chains below, sequenced in a study of shared clonotypes between healthy human individuals (dated by TCRdb to 2020 to 2022). Library method: the immunoSEQ multiplex PCR assay. The clones in this table, taken by TCRdb from immuneACCESS, are in-frame only. Not every clone is retained; where verified, under half of the shortfall comes from an unresolved V gene, and the cause of the rest is unknown. The sample profile shows around 980,000 clones; 75% to 85% of them were found once. The ten largest clones represent 0.5% to 0.65% of the sample. Specimen: memory CD4+ T cells from PBMCs. The sample's cell subset or site, from its label and the paper: CD45RA-negative fraction. Receptors originate from a man aged 18-30 years in good health. Some clones in this sample may be carry-over from other donors' samples.

Only a few counts were recorded for this clone. The chain uses TRBV7-3 and TRBJ2-2; perhaps TRBD1 as D (5 bases). This CDR3 has 14 amino acids. The germline CDR1 and CDR2 sequences are SGHTA and FQGTGA. The V end lost 2 bases, the J end lost 6 bases, and 10 bases lay between the germline ends. The CDR3: CASSLSGRSGELFF. CDR3 DNA: TGTGCCAGCAGCTTATCAGGGCGGTCCGGGGAGCTGTTTTTT.

The chain employs TRBV6-6 and TRBJ2-5, with 8 bases aligning to TRBD2. This CDR3 is 16 amino acids long. Germline lookup yields CDR1 MNHNY and CDR2 SVGAGI (reference sequence). The V and J ends lost 2 bases and 1 base, in that order; junction bases with no gene match: 6. The CDR3 region has the DNA TGTGCCAGCAGTTACCCCGGGGGGGAGACCCAAGAGACCCAGTACTTC. This codes for CASSYPGGETQETQYF.

This chain links TRBV11-2 with TRBJ1-1, with D perhaps TRBD1 (6 bases). Trimming took 3 bases from V and 6 from J, leaving 8 bases between them. This CDR3 has 12 amino acids. The germline V gene has CDR1 SGHAT and CDR2 FQNNGV. CDR3 residues: CASSFNRAEAFF. CDR3 DNA: TGTGCCAGCAGCTTTAACAGGGCTGAAGCTTTCTTT.

This chain joins TRBV7-9 and TRBJ2-7; D is undetermined. Per the germline V gene, CDR1 is SEHNR and CDR2 is FQNEAQ (reference sequence). Trimming took 1 base from V and 0 from J, leaving 7 bases between them. The CDR3 consists of 14 residues. CDR3: CASSLGDASYEQYF. The CDR3 DNA follows: TGTGCCAGCAGCTTAGGCGATGCCTCCTACGAGCAGTACTTC.

V is TRBV7-2 and J is TRBJ2-3, with D perhaps TRBD2 (5 bases). Trimming took 6 bases from V and 1 from J, leaving 8 bases between them. The germline V gene encodes CDR1 SGHTA and CDR2 FQGNSA. CDR3 size: 13 residues. This chain's CDR3 is CASRDSGTDTQYF. DNA for the CDR3: TGTGCCAGCAGGGATAGCGGCACAGATACGCAGTATTTT.

This sequence joins TRBV28 and TRBJ2-1, with 10 bases fitting TRBD2. Germline CDR1 is MDHEN and CDR2 is SYDVKM. Trimming removed 5 bases from V and 1 base from J; junction bases left unmatched: 8. This CDR3 comprises 17 residues. The CDR3 sequence is CASSRGRTSGSYNEQFF. The CDR3 bases are TGTGCCAGCAGTCGCGGTCGGACTAGCGGATCCTACAATGAGCAGTTCTTC.

Written as DNA, the CDR3 is TGCGCCAGCAGCTTGGGCGGGACAGGAAAGTATACGCAGTATTTT. As protein: CASSLGGTGKYTQYF. The genes are TRBV5-1 and TRBJ2-3, with 8 bases that match TRBD1. The CDR3 is 15 residues long. With V trimmed by 0 bases and J by 7 bases, 7 bases remained unmatched. CDR1 is SGHRS, CDR2 YFSETQ, per germline.

This clone was counted a few times. This sequence joins TRBV6-5 and TRBJ1-2, with D possibly matching TRBD1 (5 bases). V lost 0 bases, J lost 8 bases, and 10 bases lay in between. In germline, CDR1 is MNHEY, CDR2 SVGAGI. This CDR3 contains 13 residues. The CDR3, as DNA: TGTGCCAGCAGTTACTCGCTCAGGGAAGGCTACACCTTC. It translates to CASSYSLREGYTF.

The chain employs TRBV15 and TRBJ1-3, with D possibly TRBD1 on 6 matching bases. Trimming cost V 1 base and J 1 base, with 14 bases left between them. CDR1 LNHNV and CDR2 YYDKDF come from the germline V gene (reference sequence). This CDR3 is 17 amino acids long. The CDR3 spells CATSRGSGGASGNTIYF. CDR3 DNA: TGTGCCACCAGCAGAGGGTCGGGGGGCGCTTCTGGAAACACCATATATTTT.

This rearrangement joins TRBV7-2 to TRBJ1-3; D remains ambiguous. The CDR3 is 13 amino acids. CDR1 and CDR2 (germline): SGHTA, FQGNSA. The V end lost 2 bases, the J end lost 5 bases, and 7 bases lay between the germline ends. CDR3 in DNA: TGTGCCAGCAGCTTACAGTGGAGAAACACCATATATTTT. Its translation is CASSLQWRNTIYF.

The chain links TRBV28 to TRBJ2-4; D perhaps matches TRBD1 (6 bases). The CDR3 has 15 amino acids. Germline V CDR1 and CDR2: MDHEN, SYDVKM. The V gene lost 5 bases and the J gene lost 0 bases, with 11 bases spanning the gap. CDR3 DNA: TGTGCCAGCAGTCTCGGACAGCTAGCCAAAAACATTCAGTACTTC. The encoded protein is CASSLGQLAKNIQYF.

This clone was counted between two and nine times. The V and J genes are TRBV7-9 and TRBJ2-6, with D unresolved. The CDR3 has 16 residues. Deletions cut 8 bases from V and 0 bases from J, with 14 bases between. Germline lookup yields CDR1 SEHNR and CDR2 FQNEAQ (reference sequence). CDR3 nucleotides: TGTGCCAGCTCCTCCAGCGTACTCTCTGGGGCCAACGTCCTGACTTTC. Translating it yields CASSSSVLSGANVLTF.

A note on this clone: This may come from a read error, since a much larger clone is one base off. The rearrangement joins TRBV6-6 to TRBJ1-1, with 9 positions matching TRBD1. The junction had 4 bases not matched to a gene; V was cut back by 5 bases and J by 0 bases. This CDR3 spans 15 amino acids. Germline CDR1 MNHNY, CDR2 SVGAGI (reference sequence). For the CDR3, the DNA is TGTGCCAGCAGTCAACAGGGGGCAATGAACACTGAAGCTTTCTTT. This gives the protein CASSQQGAMNTEAFF.

The V and J genes are TRBV28 and TRBJ1-5, with D possibly TRBD1 on 5 matching bases. This CDR3 has 15 amino acids. The germline CDR1 and CDR2 sequences are MDHEN and SYDVKM. The V end was cut by 3 bases, the J end by 1 base, with 10 bases between. The CDR3 spells CASSFGGRSNQPQHF. The CDR3 region has the DNA TGTGCCAGCAGTTTTGGGGGTCGAAGCAATCAGCCCCAGCATTTT.

The chain is built from TRBV4-1 and TRBJ2-3; D uncertain. In germline, CDR1 is MGHRA, CDR2 YSYEKL. This CDR3 has 17 amino acids. V lost 5 bases, J lost 2 bases, and 20 bases lay in between. The CDR3 coding sequence is TGCGCCAGCAGCGGGTCGGCTGTGACTCCCGACACAGATACGCAGTATTTT. Translating it yields CASSGSAVTPDTDTQYF.

The chain joins TRBV7-3 to TRBJ1-1; 9 nucleotides agree with TRBD1. Germline V gene sequence: CDR1 SGHTA, CDR2 FQGTGA. CDR3 length: 15 residues. V shed 4 bases and J 4 bases; nucleotides not matched to a gene: 7. CDR3 region: CASSYRGRGPTEAFF. DNA of the CDR3: TGTGCCAGCAGCTACAGGGGGCGAGGGCCCACTGAAGCTTTCTTT.

The gene calls are TRBV28 and TRBJ1-5; maybe TRBD1 (5 bases). The germline V gene has CDR1 MDHEN and CDR2 SYDVKM. This CDR3 has 14 amino acids. Trimming pared 8 bases from V and 2 bases from J, leaving 13 bases between. The CDR3: CASLTGGGNQPQHF. CDR3 in DNA: TGTGCCAGCCTCACGGGGGGGGGCAATCAGCCCCAGCATTTT.

This sequence joins TRBV27 and TRBJ2-5; D call uncertain. V was shortened by 3 bases and J by 2 bases, with 7 bases between the two germline ends. CDR1 MNHEY and CDR2 SMNVEV come from the germline V gene (reference sequence). The CDR3 is made up of 13 amino acids. The CDR3 DNA reads as TGTGCCAGCAGTTTCGAGCCACAAGAGACCCAGTACTTC. It is translated as CASSFEPQETQYF.

The chain combines TRBV18 with TRBJ1-4; the D is unclear. From germline, CDR1 is KGHSH and CDR2 LQKENI. The length of the CDR3 is 16 residues. V lost 0 bases to trimming and J lost 8 bases, with 16 bases between them. CDR3 in amino acids: CASSPPGSSGEEKLFF. The CDR3 DNA follows: TGTGCCAGCTCACCACCGGGAAGTAGCGGAGAAGAAAAACTGTTTTTT.

The V call is TRBV11-2, the J call TRBJ1-2; D unclear. V was trimmed by 4 bases and J by 8 bases, leaving 14 bases between them. This CDR3 has 13 amino acids. Germline V CDR1 and CDR2: SGHAT, FQNNGV. The CDR3 loop is CASSSLRYGGYTF. The DNA for the CDR3 is TGTGCCAGCAGCTCCCTCCGTTACGGAGGCTACACCTTC.